This T cell receptor beta chain was identified in a study of T-cell reconstitution after alpha-beta-depleted transplantation in children. Germline V lookup: CDR1 LGHNA, CDR2 YNFKEQ. V lost 3 bases, J lost 2 bases, and 16 bases lay in between. The CDR3 extends over 16 amino acids. Library preparation (for TCRbeta) was performed with unique molecular identifiers. TCRdb reprocessed the PCR reads via MiXCR and lists one record per CDR3 protein. Of 210,000 or so distinct CDR3 sequences detected, 8% to 9.5% appear once; the ten largest clones hold approximately 6.2%. The TCR was taken from a human donor who donated a stem cell graft to a child with acute lymphoblastic leukemia. The specimen was PBMCs from the stem cell graft donor, collected from the stem cell graft. The chain is built from TRBV4-2 and TRBJ1-2; D is perhaps TRBD1 (5 bases). CDR3 amino acids: CASSQSKQRGNYGYTF. The CDR3 bases are TGTGCCAGCAGCCAGTCCAAACAACGGGGGAACTATGGCTACACCTTC.